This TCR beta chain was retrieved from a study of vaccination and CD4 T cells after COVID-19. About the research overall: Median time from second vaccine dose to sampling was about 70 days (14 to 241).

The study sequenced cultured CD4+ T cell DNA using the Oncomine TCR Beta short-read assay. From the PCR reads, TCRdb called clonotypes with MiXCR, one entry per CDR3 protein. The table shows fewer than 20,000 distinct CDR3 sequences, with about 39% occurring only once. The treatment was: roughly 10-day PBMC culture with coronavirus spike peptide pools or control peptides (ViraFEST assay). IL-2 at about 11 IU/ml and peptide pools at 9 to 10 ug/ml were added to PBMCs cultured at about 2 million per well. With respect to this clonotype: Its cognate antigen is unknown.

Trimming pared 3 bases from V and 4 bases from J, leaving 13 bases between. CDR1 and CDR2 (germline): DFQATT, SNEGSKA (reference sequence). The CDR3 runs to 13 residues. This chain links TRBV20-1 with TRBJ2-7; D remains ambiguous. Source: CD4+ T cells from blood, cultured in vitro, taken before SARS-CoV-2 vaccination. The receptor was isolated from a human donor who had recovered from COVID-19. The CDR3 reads CSASLDGSYEQYF. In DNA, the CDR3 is TGCAGTGCTAGTCTGGACGGTTCTTACGAGCAGTACTTC.